The present T cell receptor beta chain was sequenced within a study of immune evolution from preneoplasia to lung adenocarcinoma. Across the study: HLA loss of heterozygosity: under 7.5% AIS, 15% MIA, roughly 30% ADC, none AAH.

Generated by immunoSEQ multiplex PCR, the TCRdb table keeps only in-frame clones and is missing some. The table lists some 4,000 clones, more than 70% of them singletons, with 4.5% to 7% in the top ten. V lost 5 bases to trimming and J lost 3 bases; unmatched junction nucleotides: 10. There are 15 residues in the CDR3. From germline, CDR1 is MNHEY and CDR2 SMNVEV (reference sequence). The chain has TRBV27 and TRBJ2-7, with 7 positions matching TRBD2. The sequence came from a person aged 65 to 79 with lung adenocarcinoma. Sequenced material: FFPE lung adenocarcinoma in situ tissue. The CDR3 sequence is CASSHFGGGVYEQYF. The CDR3 DNA is TGTGCCAGCAGTCACTTTGGCGGGGGAGTCTACGAGCAGTACTTC.